These T cell receptor beta chains were read from a single sample in a study of T cell responses to AZD1222 COVID-19 vaccine. The protocol was immunoSEQ multiplex PCR, while the TCRdb copy is restricted to in-frame clones and leaves out a portion. The sample includes 90,000 to 150,000 clones, around nine tenths of them seen just once. The sequenced sample was peripheral blood, obtained on day 0 of AZD1222 vaccination. Receptors originate from an adult in good health. Both conserved end residues are part of each CDR3.

>TRBV5-4|TRBJ1-3
CASSIQGLGGNTIYF
>TRBV24-1|TRBJ2-2
CATDETGATGELFF
>TRBV6-5|TRBJ1-1
CASTGVGTEAFF
>TRBV6-6|TRBJ2-3
CASSLRGSDTQYF
>TRBV29-1|TRBJ1-1
CSVEGGETFF
>TRBV5-1|TRBJ1-5
CASSLGQGEQPQHF
>TRBV9|TRBJ1-1
CASSVGTGLMNTEAFF
>TRBV5-1|TRBJ2-1
CASTRTGGFSYNEQFF
>TRBV29-1|TRBJ1-4
CSVVAANEKLFF
>TRBV6-2/TRBV6-3|TRBJ2-5
CASSYVDGRAETQYF
>TRBV30|TRBJ1-2
CAWSYGQRLHGYTF
>TRBV6-2/TRBV6-3|TRBJ1-2
CASSFQGSYGYTF
>TRBV7-9|TRBJ2-1
CASSIRQSLSSYNEQFF
>TRBV28|TRBJ2-1
CASSLFKGTNEQFF
>TRBV7-3|TRBJ1-2
CASSLGSEYGYTF
>TRBV5-1|TRBJ2-3
CASRGSTDTQYF
>TRBV6-7|TRBJ1-5
CAIQGNQPQHF
>TRBV7-3|TRBJ2-7
CASSLTLGDEQYF